This T cell receptor beta chain was retrieved from a study of blood T cell repertoires in COVID-19. Study-wide background: Researchers got acute and convalescent COVID-19 samples from the United States, Italy and Spain. PBMCs, B-cell-depleted T cells, or T cells were the source of the cDNA or gDNA that made up the material.

As handled by the study authors: From reference gene primer amplification, estimates of nucleated cell counts were derived. Libraries were prepared by immunoSEQ multiplex PCR; TCRdb keeps only in-frame clonotypes and omits some of them. The DNA was the basis for D and trimming; V, J and clone size are from that table. This table holds roughly 48,000 clones, 77% found once. The germline gives CDR1 SGHVS, CDR2 FQNEAQ. The CDR3 is 16 amino acids. The V segment lost 1 base and the J segment 0 bases; nucleotides outside the gene matches: 4. Sequencing input: peripheral blood. The clonotype comes from a human donor with active or convalescent COVID-19. The donor label of this sample is uncertain. The J gene is TRBJ2-7, the V gene TRBV7-8, with 9 nucleotides matching TRBD2. The CDR3: CASSLGIAGDSYEQYF. The CDR3 DNA reads as TGTGCCAGCAGCTTAGGTATAGCGGGAGACTCCTACGAGCAGTACTTC.